A single sample gave rise to the 24 T cell receptor beta chains below, sequenced in a study of blood T cell repertoires in COVID-19. Data came from immunoSEQ multiplex PCR; TCRdb stores just in-frame clones and leaves some out. This table holds roughly 160,000 clones, roughly 88% found once. The sequenced material came from peripheral blood. The source of these receptors is a man older than 75 with COVID-19, enrolled during active disease.

V and J are TRBV7-2 and TRBJ1-4; 8 bases agree with TRBD1. There are 15 residues in the CDR3. The ends lost 5 bases at V and 8 bases at J; junction bases unmatched: 10. Germline V gene lookup returns CDR1 SGHTA and CDR2 FQGNSA. For the CDR3, the DNA is TGTGCCAGCAGCCAATGGACAGGGCGGGGGGAAAAACTGTTTTTT. This sequence encodes CASSQWTGRGEKLFF.

The V and J genes are TRBV5-1 and TRBJ2-5, with 8 bases fitting TRBD1. CDR1 and CDR2 from the germline V gene are SGHRS and YFSETQ. The V and J ends lost 0 bases and 4 bases, in that order; junction bases with no gene match: 2. This CDR3 region has 14 residues. The CDR3: CASSLARGRETQYF. CDR3 sequence (DNA): TGCGCCAGCAGCTTGGCCAGGGGGCGAGAGACCCAGTACTTC.

The gene calls are TRBV28 and TRBJ1-1; D may be TRBD1 (5 bases). The V gene's germline CDR1 is MDHEN and CDR2 SYDVKM. Deletions cut 8 bases from V and 1 base from J, with 14 bases between. This CDR3 comprises 14 residues. The CDR3 protein is CASGGAEPNTEAFF. The CDR3 DNA reads as TGTGCCAGCGGCGGGGCCGAACCGAACACTGAAGCTTTCTTT.

V and J are TRBV11-3 and TRBJ2-4; a possible D gene is TRBD2 (6 bases). Deletions cut 5 bases from V and 0 bases from J, with 17 bases between. There are 17 residues in the CDR3. Germline assignment: CDR1 SGHNT and CDR2 YENEEA. The CDR3 loop reads CASSPYVGDSAKNIQYF. Here the CDR3 DNA reads TGTGCCAGCAGCCCTTATGTGGGGGACTCAGCCAAAAACATTCAGTACTTC. The variable domain in full, with the rest retrieved from reference TRBV11-3 and TRBJ2-4, is EAGVVQSPRYKIIEKKQPVAFWCNPISGHNTLYWYLQNLGQGPELLIRYENEEAVDDSQLPKDRFSAERLKGVDSTLKIQPAELGDSAVYLCASSPYVGDSAKNIQYFGAGTRLSVL.

This clone occurred a few times. This chain uses TRBV27 with TRBJ1-1; the match to TRBD1 covers 9 bases. This CDR3 comprises 16 residues. Germline trimming cut 5 bases from V and 0 bases from J; bases unmatched to any gene: 7. CDR1 is MNHEY, CDR2 SMNVEV, per germline (reference sequence). In nucleotides, the CDR3 is TGTGCCAGCAGTAGATACAGGGGGCCGGTGAACACTGAAGCTTTCTTT. Encoded protein: CASSRYRGPVNTEAFF.

V gene TRBV28 combines with J gene TRBJ2-3; 15 positions agree with TRBD2. Germline V CDR1 and CDR2: MDHEN, SYDVKM. The CDR3 has 16 amino acids. The V segment lost 6 bases and the J segment 3 bases; nucleotides outside the gene matches: 4. CDR3 DNA sequence: TGTGCCAGCAGCTTCGGGACTAGCGGGGGGACAGATACGCAGTATTTT. It specifies CASSFGTSGGTDTQYF.

This clone appeared once. The chain employs TRBV28 and TRBJ2-2; no firm D call. CDR3 length: 13 amino acids. Germline V gene data show CDR1 as MDHEN and CDR2 as SYDVKM. Between the trimmed V and J ends, which lost 6 bases and 6 bases, there was a span of 11 bases. The CDR3 loop is CASRNAGPGELFF. The CDR3 bases are TGTGCCAGCAGAAACGCAGGTCCCGGGGAGCTGTTTTTT.

This clone was picked up one time. The chain carries TRBV5-5 and TRBJ2-5; 11 bases align to TRBD1. Germline V gives CDR1 SGHKS, CDR2 YYEKEE (reference sequence). The CDR3 is 16 residues long. With 4 bases clipped from V and 2 bases from J, the junction kept 7 bases outside the gene matches. CDR3 loop: CASSRTGGAGQETQYF. The CDR3 DNA reads as TGTGCCAGCAGCCGGACAGGGGGCGCAGGGCAAGAGACCCAGTACTTC.

The chain combines TRBV3-1 (or the pseudogene TRBV3-2) with TRBJ2-7; a possible D gene is TRBD1 (5 bases). The CDR3 totals 14 residues. Between the trimmed V and J ends, which lost 4 bases and 2 bases, there was a span of 12 bases. CDR1 LGHDT and CDR2 YNNKEL come from the germline V gene (reference sequence). For the CDR3, the DNA is TGTGCCAGCAGCCTAAGGGGCGGTCCCTACGAGCAGTACTTC. Protein sequence: CASSLRGGPYEQYF.

This chain joins TRBV28 and TRBJ1-5; TRBD1 aligns across 11 bases. The trim removed 1 base at V and 4 bases at J, leaving 6 bases unmatched. The CDR3 runs to 17 residues. In germline, CDR1 is MDHEN, CDR2 SYDVKM. As DNA, the CDR3 is TGTGCCAGCAGTTTATCGACGGGACAGGGGGAGAATCAGCCCCAGCATTTT. Its protein product is CASSLSTGQGENQPQHF.

This sequence joins TRBV3-1 (or the pseudogene TRBV3-2) and TRBJ1-1, with 9 bases lining up with TRBD1. Germline-derived CDR1 and CDR2 are LGHDT and YNNKEL (reference sequence). The CDR3 spans 17 residues. V shed 4 bases, J shed 7 bases, and the junction held 16 bases outside the gene matches. Here the CDR3 DNA reads TGTGCCAGCAGCCCACTACTAGGGAGGACAGGGGAGAATGAAGCTTTCTTT. The encoded protein is CASSPLLGRTGENEAFF.

The rearrangement links TRBV7-3 to TRBJ2-1; 11 bases match TRBD2. The J segment lost 4 bases and the V segment lost 5 bases, leaving 7 bases of the junction unmatched. CDR3 size: 16 residues. Germline-derived CDR1 and CDR2 are SGHTA and FQGTGA. CDR3 loop: CASSPTGTSGYNEQFF. DNA of the CDR3: TGTGCCAGCAGCCCGACCGGGACTAGCGGTTACAATGAGCAGTTCTTC.

This chain uses TRBV11-2 with TRBJ1-2, with TRBD1 as a possible D gene (6 bases). Looked up from germline, CDR1 is SGHAT and CDR2 is FQNNGV. This CDR3 has 13 amino acids. The ends were cut back, 5 bases at V and 2 bases at J, with 9 bases in the middle. The CDR3 sequence is CASSPDSNYGYTF. CDR3 DNA: TGTGCCAGCAGCCCGGACAGCAACTATGGCTACACCTTC.

The CDR3 protein is CASSEIGVSTEAFF. The CDR3 DNA follows: TGTGCCAGCAGTGAAATAGGGGTGAGCACTGAAGCTTTCTTT. This chain links TRBV2 with TRBJ1-1, with D possibly being TRBD1 (5 bases). V lost 2 bases and J 4 bases, leaving 11 bases between the germline ends. The CDR3 is 14 residues long. CDR1 is SNHLY and CDR2 is FYNNEI in the germline V gene.

The chain recombines TRBV6-5 with TRBJ1-2; 9 nucleotides agree with TRBD1. V shed 11 bases and J 2 bases; nucleotides not matched to a gene: 12. The CDR3 loop spans 15 amino acids. CDR1 MNHEY and CDR2 SVGAGI come from the germline V gene. The CDR3 DNA sequence: TGTGCCGCCCTACAACAGGGGGCAGGAAACTATGGCTACACCTTC. This translates into CAALQQGAGNYGYTF.

The chain is built from TRBV6-5 and TRBJ1-5, with D unclear. The CDR3 runs 14 residues. Trimming took off 6 bases at V and 7 bases at J, with 16 bases between the two ends. Germline V gives CDR1 MNHEY, CDR2 SVGAGI. CDR3 in DNA: TGTGCCAGCAGGACACGCCAGACGTACCAGCCCCAGCATTTT. Amino acids: CASRTRQTYQPQHF.

The chain links TRBV27 to TRBJ1-6, with D maybe TRBD1 (6 bases). Between the trimmed V and J ends, which lost 5 bases and 10 bases, there was a span of 21 bases. This CDR3 comprises 16 residues. Germline values: CDR1 MNHEY, CDR2 SMNVEV (reference sequence). The CDR3 DNA follows: TGTGCCAGCAGTCTCGACCAGACAGGCGTGGGCTCACCCCTCCACTTT. Its translation: CASSLDQTGVGSPLHF.

The J gene is TRBJ1-5, the V gene TRBV19; 12 bases agree with TRBD1. Germline assignment: CDR1 LNHDA and CDR2 SQIVND (reference sequence). With V trimmed by 6 bases and J by 3 bases, 6 bases remained unmatched. This CDR3 contains 16 residues. This CDR3 reads CASRGTGGAVNQPQHF. The CDR3 DNA is TGTGCCAGTAGGGGGACAGGGGGCGCGGTCAATCAGCCCCAGCATTTT.

This clone is a singleton in its sample. The gene calls are TRBV6-5 and TRBJ2-1; D uncertain. CDR3 length: 14 residues. V was trimmed by 6 bases and J by 8 bases, leaving 17 bases between them. Germline CDR1 MNHEY, CDR2 SVGAGI. The CDR3 region is CASRVELLSHEQFF. CDR3 sequence (DNA): TGTGCCAGCAGGGTCGAACTCTTAAGCCATGAGCAGTTCTTC.

This chain links TRBV6-5 with TRBJ1-5; 9 nucleotides align to TRBD1. Germline loops: CDR1 MNHEY, CDR2 SVGAGI. The CDR3 loop spans 15 amino acids. V lost 4 bases and J lost 3; bases outside the gene matches: 4. The CDR3 here is CASSSGTGLNQPQHF. CDR3 sequence (DNA): TGTGCCAGCAGTTCCGGGACAGGGCTCAATCAGCCCCAGCATTTT.

The rearrangement links TRBV9 to TRBJ2-3; 9 nucleotides match TRBD1. The J segment lost 3 bases and the V segment lost 3 bases, leaving 8 bases of the junction unmatched. Per the germline V gene, CDR1 is SGDLS and CDR2 is YYNGEE. The CDR3 spans 16 residues. CDR3 amino acids: CASSGTGAMMTDTQYF. CDR3 nucleotides: TGTGCCAGCAGCGGGACAGGGGCGATGATGACAGATACGCAGTATTTT.

The chain employs TRBV6-5 and TRBJ1-1; tentatively, D is TRBD1 (6 bases). CDR1 is MNHEY, CDR2 SVGAGI, per germline. This CDR3 has 14 residues. V lost 4 bases to trimming and J lost 0 bases, with 9 bases between them. CDR3 sequence: CASSFQGLNTEAFF. CDR3 in DNA: TGTGCCAGCAGTTTCCAGGGGCTGAACACTGAAGCTTTCTTT.

V gene TRBV11-2 combines with J gene TRBJ1-3; tentative D call: TRBD1 (6 bases). CDR1 is SGHAT, CDR2 FQNNGV, per germline. V gave up 0 bases and J gave up 7 bases, with 13 bases separating them. The CDR3 is 15 amino acids. CDR3 sequence reads: CASSLDLTGPNTIYF. DNA of the CDR3: TGTGCCAGCAGCTTAGATCTGACAGGTCCGAACACCATATATTTT.

V is TRBV19 and J is TRBJ1-2; D not certain. The CDR3 totals 14 residues. CDR1 and CDR2 from the germline V gene are LNHDA and SQIVND (reference sequence). V was pared by 0 bases and J by 2 bases, with 7 bases between. CDR3 sequence reads: CASSIDRRNYGYTF. The CDR3 DNA sequence: TGTGCCAGTAGTATAGATCGCAGAAACTATGGCTACACCTTC.